The source of this T cell receptor (beta chain) is a study of technical replicates of blood from several donors. TCRdb keeps only in-frame clones here, not all; method: immunoSEQ multiplex PCR. The table records about 84,000 clones, roughly 98% of them present only once. Trimming removed 0 bases from V and 2 bases from J; junction bases left unmatched: 8. The CDR3 extends over 19 amino acids. Germline loops: CDR1 SGHDT, CDR2 YYEEEE. The chain joins TRBV5-6 to TRBJ1-4; 12 positions match TRBD1. Material: T cells isolated from PBMCs. This TCR came from a human donor in good health. Here the CDR3 DNA reads TGTGCCAGCAGCTTGGGCAGGGACAGGGGGCGCGGGACTAATGAAAAACTGTTTTTT. This encodes CASSLGRDRGRGTNEKLFF.